One and the same sample provided the 17 T cell receptor beta chains below, sequenced in a study of blood T cells in healthy people across ages (dated by TCRdb to the mid-2010s). Libraries were built with 5' RACE. Sequencer: Illumina HiSeq 2500. A second PCR of about 6 to 12 cycles was run with a J-beta primer mix and a sample-barcoded 5' primer. Through fastp at Q25 and MiXCR, TCRdb rebuilt clones from the public reads, retaining in-frame beta chains. CDR3 protein sequences are deduplicated, and each keeps its most common genes and DNA. For this sample there are roughly 700,000 distinct CDR3 sequences; 20% to 25% appear just once. Jointly, the top ten make up 9.4% of the sample. This sample also belongs to another study, concerning T cells of mothers and their children.

Sequencing was carried out using blood. The source of these receptors is a boy between 10 and 17 years old in good health.

V gene TRBV6-1 combines with J gene TRBJ2-5; TRBD2 matches 9 bases. CDR1 and CDR2 (germline): MNHNS, SASEGT. This CDR3 region has 16 residues. V trimming: 7 bases; J trimming: 6 bases; junction bases outside the gene matches: 15. The CDR3 reads CASITGVAGEEKTQYF. DNA of the CDR3: TGTGCCAGCATAACCGGGGTAGCGGGAGAGGAAAAGACCCAGTACTTC.

This clonotype was seen more than once but under ten times. This chain connects TRBV10-3 to TRBJ2-5, with 7 bases identical to TRBD1. Germline V gene lookup returns CDR1 ENHRY and CDR2 SYGVKD. The CDR3 length is 13 residues. V lost 2 bases, J lost 7 bases, and 4 bases stayed unmatched. DNA of the CDR3: TGTGCCATCAGTGAGGACAGGGTAGGGACCCAGTACTTC. It specifies CAISEDRVGTQYF.

This clonotype was seen ten or more times. CDR3 sequence (DNA): TGTGCCAGCAACATAGGACAGGGGGACACAGATACGCAGTATTTT. Translating gives CASNIGQGDTDTQYF. The V and J genes are TRBV12-3 or TRBV12-4 and TRBJ2-3; TRBD1 agrees at 10 bases. The V and J ends lost 7 bases and 2 bases, in that order; junction bases with no gene match: 6. The CDR3 is made up of 15 amino acids.

This clonotype has just one count. V and J are TRBV19 and TRBJ2-7, with D tentatively TRBD1 (5 bases). The CDR3 spans 15 residues. Germline V gene lookup returns CDR1 LNHDA and CDR2 SQIVND (reference sequence). Between the trimmed V and J ends, which lost 2 bases and 0 bases, there was a span of 11 bases. The CDR3 DNA reads as TGTGCCAGTAGTATAAGACCAGGGAACTCCTACGAGCAGTACTTC. Amino acids: CASSIRPGNSYEQYF.

V gene TRBV14 combines with J gene TRBJ1-6, with a possible D match to TRBD1 (5 bases). CDR3 length: 12 amino acids. Germline-derived CDR1 and CDR2 are SGHDN and FVKESK. Deletions cut 11 bases from V and 2 bases from J, with 7 bases between. The CDR3 loop reads CARGTYNSPLHF. In DNA, the CDR3 is TGTGCCCGGGGGACCTATAATTCACCCCTCCACTTT.

This clonotype was picked up a small number of times. The chain recombines TRBV27 with TRBJ2-3, with D tentatively TRBD1 (5 bases). CDR1 is MNHEY and CDR2 is SMNVEV in the germline V gene (reference sequence). The CDR3 is 17 residues long. V lost 1 base to trimming and J lost 0 bases, with 14 bases between them. In nucleotides, the CDR3 is TGTGCCAGCAGTTTATTCTCCAGGGTTACTAGCACAGATACGCAGTATTTT. Translating it yields CASSLFSRVTSTDTQYF.

The J gene is TRBJ2-1, the V gene TRBV27, with D uncertain. V lost 3 bases and J 5 bases, leaving 14 bases between the germline ends. The V gene's germline CDR1 is MNHEY and CDR2 SMNVEV (reference sequence). There are 15 residues in the CDR3. This CDR3 is CASSFYSTNDNEQFF. The CDR3 DNA follows: TGTGCCAGCAGTTTCTACAGTACTAATGACAATGAGCAGTTCTTC.

This clonotype was counted a few times. J is TRBJ2-5 and V is TRBV7-2; D uncertain. V lost 1 base and J 0 bases, leaving 9 bases between the germline ends. The germline V gene has CDR1 SGHTA and CDR2 FQGNSA. The CDR3 sequence is 15 residues long. This CDR3 is CASSLEGLYQETQYF. The CDR3 nucleotides are TGTGCCAGCAGCTTAGAGGGCCTTTACCAAGAGACCCAGTACTTC.

J is TRBJ1-2 and V is TRBV4-3; D is ambiguous. CDR3 length equals 18 residues. Germline V gene sequence: CDR1 LGHNA, CDR2 YSLEER. The germline V and J ends were trimmed by 3 bases and 0 bases, with 20 bases remaining between them. As DNA, the CDR3 is TGCGCCAGCAGCCACGTCCAGGATAGCTTATTAGCTAACTATGGCTACACCTTC. The encoded protein is CASSHVQDSLLANYGYTF.

The sample holds a few counts of this clonotype. This chain links TRBV9 with TRBJ2-2; TRBD2 agrees at 12 bases. CDR3 length: 18 residues. The J segment lost 5 bases and the V segment lost 0 bases, leaving 8 bases of the junction unmatched. Germline V gene data show CDR1 as SGDLS and CDR2 as YYNGEE. The CDR3 sequence: CASSVEGLAGGPTGELFF. CDR3 bases: TGTGCCAGCAGCGTAGAGGGCCTAGCGGGGGGGCCTACCGGGGAGCTGTTTTTT.

This clonotype was seen more than once but under ten times. The CDR3 sequence: CASGYRGQLSSYTF. The CDR3 coding sequence is TGTGCCAGCGGGTACAGGGGTCAATTATCAAGCTACACCTTC. The chain employs TRBV12-3 or TRBV12-4 and TRBJ1-2; TRBD1 matches 7 bases. V trimming: 8 bases; J trimming: 9 bases; junction bases outside the gene matches: 15. There are 14 residues in the CDR3.

This clonotype showed up just a few times. The CDR3 spells CAWSTRHRINTEAFF. CDR3 nucleotide sequence: TGTGCCTGGAGTACCCGACACCGAATCAACACTGAAGCTTTCTTT. The V gene is TRBV30, the J gene TRBJ1-1; no reliable D call. Per the germline V gene, CDR1 is GTSNPN and CDR2 is SVGIG (reference sequence). This CDR3 is 15 amino acids long. V lost 2 bases, J lost 2 bases, and 15 bases lay in between.

A remark on this clonotype: The junction differs from germline at one of its ends, possibly a read error. J is TRBJ2-3 and V is TRBV4-3; 8 nucleotides match TRBD2. This CDR3 region has 16 residues. Per germline, CDR1 LGHNA and CDR2 YSLEER. The CDR3: CASGQDRGGLMDTQYF. The CDR3 DNA follows: TGCGCCAGCGGCCAAGATCGGGGGGGTTTAATGGATACGCAGTATTTT.

The CDR3: CASSLGGTGTKNIQYF. As DNA, the CDR3 is TGTGCCAGCAGTTTAGGGGGGACAGGCACGAAAAACATTCAGTACTTC. V gene TRBV12-3 or TRBV12-4 combines with J gene TRBJ2-4; 8 bases fit TRBD1. This CDR3 contains 16 residues. Germline trimming cut 1 base from V and 4 bases from J; bases unmatched to any gene: 6.

This clonotype has at least ten counts. The gene calls are TRBV7-2 and TRBJ1-2; perhaps TRBD1 as D (6 bases). Germline assignment: CDR1 SGHTA and CDR2 FQGNSA. The CDR3 extends over 13 amino acids. The V end was cut by 3 bases, the J end by 3 bases, with 8 bases between. CDR3 coding DNA: TGTGCCAGCAGCTTCAGGGGTGACTATGGCTACACCTTC. Translation: CASSFRGDYGYTF.

This clonotype was counted only a few times. The V gene is TRBV19, the J gene TRBJ2-1; D might be TRBD2 (6 bases). V lost 1 base and J 0 bases, leaving 7 bases between the germline ends. CDR3 length: 15 amino acids. Germline assignment: CDR1 LNHDA and CDR2 SQIVND (reference sequence). CDR3 loop: CASSIVADSYNEQFF. The DNA for the CDR3 is TGTGCCAGTAGTATAGTAGCGGACTCCTACAATGAGCAGTTCTTC.

This clonotype was seen once. J is TRBJ1-1 and V is TRBV9; possible D gene TRBD1, 5 bases. The V gene lost 0 bases and the J gene lost 3 bases, with 15 bases spanning the gap. The CDR3 extends over 16 amino acids. CDR1 and CDR2 (germline): SGDLS, YYNGEE. This CDR3 is CASSVAEDQGDTEAFF. CDR3 nucleotides: TGTGCCAGCAGCGTAGCTGAGGACCAAGGGGACACTGAAGCTTTCTTT.